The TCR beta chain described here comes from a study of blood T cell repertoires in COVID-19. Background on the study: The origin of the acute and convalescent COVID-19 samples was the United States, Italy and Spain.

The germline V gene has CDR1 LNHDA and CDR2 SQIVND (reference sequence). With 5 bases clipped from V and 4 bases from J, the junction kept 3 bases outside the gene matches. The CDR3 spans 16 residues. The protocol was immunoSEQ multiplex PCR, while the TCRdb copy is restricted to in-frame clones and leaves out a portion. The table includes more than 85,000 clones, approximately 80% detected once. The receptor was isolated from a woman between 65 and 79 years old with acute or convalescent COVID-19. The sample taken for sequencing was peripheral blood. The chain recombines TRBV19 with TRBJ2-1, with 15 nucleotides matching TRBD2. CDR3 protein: CASSRTSGGAYNEQFF. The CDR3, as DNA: TGTGCCAGTAGTCGGACTAGCGGGGGGGCTTACAATGAGCAGTTCTTC.